The 18 T cell receptor beta chains below were found in one sample sequenced in a study of T cell responses to AZD1222 COVID-19 vaccine. Clones were read by immunoSEQ multiplex PCR, and TCRdb kept only the in-frame ones, dropping some. Here the sample spans 150,000 or so clones, about 90% being singletons. Sequencing was performed on peripheral blood, taken 28 days after the second AZD1222 dose. The receptors come from an adult who received the AZD1222 COVID-19 vaccine.

Notes on this clone: The CDR3 does not close with the conserved phenylalanine or tryptophan, likely indicating a read error. It is unclear where the CDR3 begins or ends on the DNA, so no DNA is shown, and the CDR3 is as TCRdb lists it. The chain is built from TRBV21-1 and TRBJ1-1; no DNA check was done on the table's D call, TRBD1. TRBV21-1 constitutes a pseudogene. The CDR3 is 12 residues long, ends included. The CDR3 sequence is CASSHGGGQPGR.

The rearrangement joins TRBV7-2 to TRBJ2-7, with 7 bases that match TRBD1. CDR1 is SGHTA, CDR2 FQGNSA, per germline. The CDR3 sequence is 13 residues long. V was pared by 8 bases and J by 2 bases, with 6 bases of the junction left unmatched. CDR3 loop: CASGDRVTYEQYF. The CDR3, as DNA: TGTGCCAGCGGTGACAGGGTCACCTACGAGCAGTACTTC.

This clone was seen at least ten times. This chain connects TRBV12-5 to TRBJ2-2, with TRBD2 identical over 12 bases. V trimming: 6 bases; J trimming: 3 bases; junction bases outside the gene matches: 5. In germline, CDR1 is LGHNT, CDR2 FRNRAP. The CDR3 sequence is 16 residues long. CDR3 in amino acids: CASGASGGADTGELFF. The CDR3 nucleotides are TGTGCTAGTGGCGCTAGCGGGGGGGCGGACACCGGGGAGCTGTTTTTT.

The chain uses TRBV19 and TRBJ1-1; D gene unclear. The V end was cut by 2 bases, the J end by 1 base, with 11 bases between. This CDR3 region has 15 residues. Germline lookup yields CDR1 LNHDA and CDR2 SQIVND (reference sequence). CDR3 sequence (DNA): TGTGCCAGTAGTATAATAGGACTCTCGAACACTGAAGCTTTCTTT. Its protein is CASSIIGLSNTEAFF.

This chain links TRBV28 with TRBJ1-2; maybe TRBD1 (6 bases). The germline V gene has CDR1 MDHEN and CDR2 SYDVKM. V shed 6 bases and J shed 5 bases, with 16 bases lying between them. CDR3 length equals 14 residues. The CDR3 DNA sequence: TGTGCCAGCAGGCCCAGTGGGGGACAATATGGCTACACCTTC. Protein sequence: CASRPSGGQYGYTF.

The V and J genes are TRBV11-1 and TRBJ2-1; TRBD2 aligns across 13 bases. The CDR3 totals 16 residues. V lost 2 bases to trimming and J lost 9 bases; unmatched junction nucleotides: 7. The germline CDR1 and CDR2 sequences are SGHAT and FQDESV (reference sequence). The CDR3 coding sequence is TGTGCCAGCAGCTTAAAAACTAGCGGGAGGGCCGCTGAGCAGTTCTTC. Its translation is CASSLKTSGRAAEQFF.

The chain uses TRBV7-9 and TRBJ1-6; 8 positions match TRBD1. The J segment lost 7 bases and the V segment lost 1 base, leaving 6 bases of the junction unmatched. CDR3 length: 16 residues. Germline loops: CDR1 SEHNR, CDR2 FQNEAQ (reference sequence). The chain's CDR3 is CASSLETGGVNSPLHF. The DNA for the CDR3 is TGTGCCAGCAGCTTAGAAACAGGGGGAGTGAATTCACCCCTCCACTTT.

The gene calls are TRBV20-1 and TRBJ1-1; no clear D. CDR3 length: 13 residues. CDR1 is DFQATT and CDR2 is SNEGSKA in the germline V gene (reference sequence). With 3 bases removed from V and 2 bases from J, the gap between germline ends came to 10 bases. The CDR3 bases are TGCAGTGCTAGTTCCCAGCCAAACACTGAAGCTTTCTTT. Its translation is CSASSQPNTEAFF.

This clone was recorded only once. The V and J genes are TRBV7-2 and TRBJ2-7, with 7 bases matching TRBD2. Trimming cost V 0 bases and J 3 bases; bases outside gene matches: 8. Germline V gene lookup returns CDR1 SGHTA and CDR2 FQGNSA. CDR3 length: 16 amino acids. Here the CDR3 DNA reads TGTGCCAGCAGCTTAGCCCCCAGCGGGGACGTCTACGAGCAGTACTTC. Its translation: CASSLAPSGDVYEQYF. Supplemented by reference TRBV7-2 and TRBJ2-7, the full variable domain reads GAGVSQSPSNKVTEKGKDVELRCDPISGHTALYWYRQSLGQGLEFLIYFQGNSAPDKSGLPSDRFSAERTGGSVSTLTIQRTQQEDSAVYLCASSLAPSGDVYEQYFGPGTRLTVT.

The rearrangement uses TRBV12-3 or TRBV12-4 and TRBJ2-7, with D hard to call. CDR3 length: 12 residues. The V and J ends lost 2 bases and 7 bases respectively, with 9 bases between them. In nucleotides, the CDR3 is TGTGCCAGCAGTTTACCTTTGGGGGAGCAGTACTTC. It encodes CASSLPLGEQYF.

The V call is TRBV30, the J call TRBJ1-4; D gene ambiguous. CDR1 is GTSNPN and CDR2 is SVGIG in the germline V gene (reference sequence). The V end was cut by 1 base, the J end by 4 bases, with 1 base between. The CDR3 extends over 11 amino acids. The CDR3 reads CAWSGNEKLFF. The CDR3 bases are TGTGCCTGGAGTGGTAATGAAAAACTGTTTTTT.

V is TRBV5-1 and J is TRBJ1-3; 9 nucleotides align to TRBD1. The CDR3 totals 21 residues. J was trimmed by 0 bases and V by 0 bases; bases with no gene match: 16. CDR1 is SGHRS, CDR2 YFSETQ, per germline. Here the CDR3 reads CASSLAPSVRTGVNSGNTIYF. In nucleotides, the CDR3 is TGCGCCAGCAGCTTGGCCCCGTCAGTCCGGACAGGGGTCAACTCTGGAAACACCATATATTTT.

The chain recombines TRBV28 with TRBJ1-2; tentative D call: TRBD1 (6 bases). This CDR3 region has 21 residues. Germline V gene sequence: CDR1 MDHEN, CDR2 SYDVKM. Trimming shortened V by 7 bases and J by 3 bases, and 36 bases separated the two germline ends. As DNA, the CDR3 is TGTGCCAGCACTCCACGTCACTCCAGGGGAGGGATCGGCCTGAGAGACTATGGCTACACCTTC. Its protein product is CASTPRHSRGGIGLRDYGYTF.

The CDR3 DNA is TGTGCCACCCAGGGACAGCACAATCAGCCCCAGCATTTT. Translation gives CATQGQHNQPQHF. V gene TRBV24-1 combines with J gene TRBJ1-5; 7 nucleotides line up with TRBD1. CDR1 is KGHDR and CDR2 is SFDVKD in the germline V gene. The CDR3 contains 13 residues. Trimming cost V 9 bases and J 3 bases; bases outside gene matches: 4.

The chain carries TRBV4-3 and TRBJ2-7; a weak D match, TRBD2 (5 bases). Germline values: CDR1 LGHNA, CDR2 YSLEER. The CDR3 spans 15 residues. Trimming removed 1 base from V and 2 bases from J, with 12 bases in between. The DNA of the CDR3 is TGCGCCAGCAGCCAAGCCGGGGAAACTGCCTACGAGCAGTACTTC. It codes for CASSQAGETAYEQYF.

V is TRBV5-1 and J is TRBJ2-5; 7 positions match TRBD2. This CDR3 has 15 residues. The germline CDR1 and CDR2 sequences are SGHRS and YFSETQ. After removal of 0 bases from V and 7 bases from J, the junction contained 9 bases not matched to a gene. As DNA, the CDR3 is TGCGCCAGCAGCTTGGAGGGAGGGGACCATGCGACCCAGTACTTC. It is translated as CASSLEGGDHATQYF. The full variable domain, its missing parts supplied by reference TRBV5-1 and TRBJ2-5, is KAGVTQTPRYLIKTRGQQVTLSCSPISGHRSVSWYQQTPGQGLQFLFEYFSETQRNKGNFPGRFSGRQFSNSRSEMNVSTLELGDSALYLCASSLEGGDHATQYFGPGTRLLVL.

The chain recombines TRBV4-2 with TRBJ1-6; D is undetermined. The germline V gene has CDR1 LGHNA and CDR2 YNFKEQ. The CDR3 is made up of 14 amino acids. V was trimmed by 0 bases and J by 4 bases, leaving 4 bases between them. The CDR3 is CASSQESYNSPLHF. The CDR3 DNA reads as TGTGCCAGCAGCCAAGAGAGTTATAATTCACCCCTCCACTTT.

The chain combines TRBV11-2 with TRBJ1-5; no clear D gene. The CDR3 has 14 residues. Germline V gives CDR1 SGHAT, CDR2 FQNNGV. V gave up 1 base and J gave up 6 bases, with 10 bases separating them. CDR3: CASSLAGMGQPQHF. The DNA of the CDR3 is TGTGCCAGCAGCTTAGCTGGGATGGGTCAGCCCCAGCATTTT.